Following are 23 T cell receptor beta chains from one sample sequenced in a study of regulatory T cells in long-lasting Graves disease. Arm-PCR of CDR3 regions and iRepertoire HTBI primers were the basis on which TCR beta libraries were built. TCRdb reprocessed the multiplex PCR reads via MiXCR and lists one record per CDR3 protein. The data show a few hundred thousand distinct CDR3 sequences, with around 15% seen just once and around 20% held by the top ten. Time point described: newly diagnosed GD, antithyroid drugs for less than 3 months. TCR sequences were obtained from RNA taken from PBMCs. Separately, the same data were catalogued under a study of T cells in Graves' hyperthyroidism and ophthalmopathy.

The sequencing used peripheral blood mononuclear cells (PBMCs), collected at new diagnosis, from a patient treated with antithyroid drugs. The receptors were sampled from a woman aged 18-30 years with Graves disease.

In its sample, this clonotype was seen a few times. The chain links TRBV19 to TRBJ2-1; possibly TRBD1 for D (6 bases). Germline CDR1 is LNHDA and CDR2 is SQIVND (reference sequence). The CDR3 is 13 residues long. V dropped 4 bases and J dropped 6 bases, with 10 bases sitting between them. CDR3 region: CASSSDRFNEQFF. For the CDR3, the DNA is TGTGCCAGTAGTAGCGACAGGTTCAATGAGCAGTTCTTC.

This clonotype was recorded many times. V and J are TRBV6-2 or TRBV6-3 and TRBJ1-1; 7 bases align to TRBD1. This CDR3 contains 13 residues. V lost 8 bases and J lost 0; bases outside the gene matches: 3. The germline gives CDR1 MNHEY, CDR2 SVGEGT. CDR3 sequence (DNA): TGTGCCAGCTCTGGACAGGTGAACACTGAAGCTTTCTTT. Translating gives CASSGQVNTEAFF.

This clonotype was recorded at least ten times. The chain uses TRBV30 and TRBJ2-7; 10 positions match TRBD2. V gave up 2 bases and J gave up 6 bases; unmatched junction bases: 1. Germline V lookup: CDR1 GTSNPN, CDR2 SVGIG (reference sequence). The CDR3 is 12 amino acids. The CDR3 coding sequence is TGTGCCTGGAGTTGGACTAGCGGCGAGCAGTACTTC. The encoded protein is CAWSWTSGEQYF.

With respect to this clonotype: A far larger clone is one base from this, pointing to a likely read error. The gene calls are TRBV3-1 and TRBJ2-7; weak D call: TRBD1 (6 bases). The ends were cut back, 1 base at V and 10 bases at J, with 23 bases in the middle. Germline lookup yields CDR1 LGHDT and CDR2 YNNKEL (reference sequence). The length of the CDR3 is 16 residues. The CDR3 here is CASSQGLVQGSEAQYF. CDR3 coding DNA: TGTGCCAGCAGCCAAGGGCTGGTCCAGGGGTCGGAGGCCCAGTACTTC.

The J gene is TRBJ2-5, the V gene TRBV6-1; 9 positions match TRBD1. With 6 bases clipped from V and 10 bases from J, the junction kept 6 bases outside the gene matches. The germline gives CDR1 MNHNS, CDR2 SASEGT. The length of the CDR3 is 12 residues. The CDR3, as DNA: TGTGCCAGCAGACGGGGACAGGGCGACCAGTACTTC. Protein product: CASRRGQGDQYF.

This clonotype was observed at least ten times. The genes are TRBV15 and TRBJ2-3; 9 positions agree with TRBD1. Germline trimming cut 2 bases from V and 4 bases from J; bases unmatched to any gene: 4. Germline loops: CDR1 LNHNV, CDR2 YYDKDF (reference sequence). This CDR3 has 15 amino acids. The CDR3 nucleotides are TGTGCCACCAGCAGACAACAGGGGGCCGCAGATACGCAGTATTTT. This gives the protein CATSRQQGAADTQYF.

Concerning this clonotype: A read error may produce the germline difference seen at one junction end. The CDR3 is CTSSQAWVPDTQYF. The DNA of the CDR3 is TGCACCAGCAGCCAAGCCTGGGTACCAGATACGCAGTATTTT. This chain uses TRBV4-1 with TRBJ2-3, with no clear D. The CDR3 runs to 14 residues. CDR1 is MGHRA and CDR2 is YSYEKL in the germline V gene.

The chain uses TRBV3-1 and TRBJ2-5; 8 bases agree with TRBD2. With V trimmed by 3 bases and J by 5 bases, 11 bases remained unmatched. Germline V CDR1 and CDR2: LGHDT, YNNKEL (reference sequence). The CDR3 consists of 16 residues. This CDR3 is CASSQGDSGMYETQYF. The CDR3 nucleotides read TGTGCCAGCAGCCAGGGGGATAGCGGGATGTACGAGACCCAGTACTTC.

This clonotype was counted only a few times. J is TRBJ2-2 and V is TRBV30; D uncertain. V gave up 2 bases and J gave up 7 bases, with 5 bases separating them. Germline V lookup: CDR1 GTSNPN, CDR2 SVGIG (reference sequence). This CDR3 is built from 11 residues. The CDR3 region has the DNA TGTGCCTGGAGTCGCAACGGGGAGCTGTTTTTT. It encodes CAWSRNGELFF.

Concerning this clonotype: The junction departs from germline at one end; a sequencing error may be responsible. V is TRBV4-1 and J is TRBJ1-2; no reliable D call. The CDR3 loop spans 15 amino acids. CDR1 MGHRA and CDR2 YSYEKL come from the germline V gene. CDR3 DNA sequence: TGTGCCAGCAGCCAAGAAGTAGGACCTAACTATGGCTACACCTTC. Its translation is CASSQEVGPNYGYTF.

At least ten counts were recorded for this clonotype. CDR3 in amino acids: CAWATGLANNEQFF. The CDR3 DNA reads TGTGCCTGGGCTACGGGACTAGCAAACAATGAGCAGTTCTTC. The chain is built from TRBV30 and TRBJ2-1, with TRBD2 matching 9 bases. The length of the CDR3 is 14 residues. With 5 bases clipped from V and 5 bases from J, the junction kept 7 bases outside the gene matches. CDR1 and CDR2 from the germline V gene are GTSNPN and SVGIG (reference sequence). The variable domain in full, with the rest retrieved from reference TRBV30 and TRBJ2-1, is SQTIHQWPATLVQPVGSPLSLECTVEGTSNPNLYWYRQAAGRGLQLLFYSVGIGQISSEVPQNLSASRPQDRQFILSSKKLLLSDSGFYLCAWATGLANNEQFFGPGTRLTVL.

This clonotype was seen many times. The V call is TRBV3-1, the J call TRBJ1-4, with 9 bases that match TRBD1. The germline CDR1 and CDR2 sequences are LGHDT and YNNKEL (reference sequence). The J segment lost 6 bases and the V segment lost 4 bases, leaving 6 bases of the junction unmatched. The CDR3 covers 15 residues. In DNA form, the CDR3 reads TGTGCCAGCAGCCCGCGGGGACAGGGATATGAAAAACTGTTTTTT. Translation: CASSPRGQGYEKLFF.

The sample holds many counts of this clonotype. The chain joins TRBV2 to TRBJ2-5; possibly TRBD1 for D (6 bases). The CDR3 has 14 residues. The germline V gene has CDR1 SNHLY and CDR2 FYNNEI. V lost 5 bases and J lost 4, with 14 bases in between. The CDR3 nucleotides are TGTGCCAGCAGTAAAGGGACATTAGGAGAGACCCAGTACTTC. Translating it yields CASSKGTLGETQYF.

This clonotype was picked up many times. V and J are TRBV20-1 and TRBJ1-2; D is possibly TRBD1 (5 bases). The CDR3 contains 13 residues. Germline values: CDR1 DFQATT, CDR2 SNEGSKA (reference sequence). Trimming stripped 0 bases from V and 4 bases from J, with 9 bases between. The CDR3 DNA follows: TGCAGTGCTAGAGAACAGGCTGGCTATGGCTACACCTTC. Translating it yields CSAREQAGYGYTF.

Note on this clonotype: Since a far larger clone is one base different, this is likely a read error. The CDR3 spells CASSQHTYEQFF. CDR3 coding DNA: TGTGCCAGCAGCCAACATACCTACGAGCAGTTCTTC. The chain links TRBV3-1 to TRBJ2-1; D ambiguous. The germline gives CDR1 LGHDT, CDR2 YNNKEL (reference sequence). The length of the CDR3 is 12 residues. With 2 bases removed from V and 10 bases from J, the gap between germline ends came to 9 bases.

This clonotype has ten or more counts. The chain uses TRBV5-1 and TRBJ1-4; weak D call: TRBD1 (5 bases). There are 13 residues in the CDR3. Germline loops: CDR1 SGHRS, CDR2 YFSETQ. The germline V and J ends were trimmed by 2 bases and 7 bases, with 9 bases remaining between them. Here the CDR3 DNA reads TGCGCCAGCAGCTTCCGGGACGGTGAAAAACTGTTTTTT. This sequence encodes CASSFRDGEKLFF.

This clonotype appeared many times. The CDR3 DNA is TGTGCCAGCAGTCGACTAGCGGATCTTGAGCAGTTCTTC. It codes for CASSRLADLEQFF. The chain is built from TRBV2 and TRBJ2-1, with 9 bases matching TRBD2. The CDR3 runs to 13 residues. V lost 5 bases and J lost 9; bases outside the gene matches: 5. Looked up from germline, CDR1 is SNHLY and CDR2 is FYNNEI.

This clonotype was counted at least ten times. CDR3 residues: CASSDGGTDTQYF. The CDR3 DNA is TGCGCCAGCAGCGACGGAGGCACAGATACGCAGTATTTT. The rearrangement links TRBV5-1 to TRBJ2-3; D gene ambiguous. In germline, CDR1 is SGHRS, CDR2 YFSETQ. The CDR3 runs to 13 residues. The germline V and J ends were trimmed by 4 bases and 1 base, with 7 bases remaining between them.

As to this clonotype: This may stem from a read error, because a much larger clone lies one nucleotide away. The gene calls are TRBV11-1 and TRBJ2-5; 10 positions match TRBD2. Germline V gene data show CDR1 as SGHAT and CDR2 as FQDESV (reference sequence). The CDR3 contains 15 residues. CDR3 bases: TGTGTCAGCAGCCTAGGGACTAGCGACCAAGAGACCCAGTACTTC. It translates to CVSSLGTSDQETQYF.

This clonotype was recorded at least ten times. The CDR3 sequence is CSASSLADSYEQYF. The CDR3, as DNA: TGCAGTGCTAGTAGCCTAGCGGATTCCTACGAGCAGTACTTC. The gene calls are TRBV20-1 and TRBJ2-7, with 7 positions matching TRBD2. This CDR3 is built from 14 residues. With 3 bases clipped from V and 1 base from J, the junction kept 6 bases outside the gene matches. Germline CDR1 and CDR2: DFQATT and SNEGSKA (reference sequence).

This clonotype was observed many times. V gene TRBV6-1 combines with J gene TRBJ2-3; 12 positions agree with TRBD2. The V gene end was trimmed by 3 bases and the J gene end by 4 bases; junction bases not matched to a gene: 5. This CDR3 is built from 16 residues. Germline V lookup: CDR1 MNHNS, CDR2 SASEGT. This chain's CDR3 is CASSEQLAGGPDTQYF. In DNA form, the CDR3 reads TGTGCCAGCAGTGAGCAACTAGCGGGGGGACCAGATACGCAGTATTTT.

This clonotype was recorded at least ten times. This chain connects TRBV5-1 to TRBJ2-7, with a tentative D call TRBD2 (5 bases). The germline V and J ends were trimmed by 7 bases and 1 base, with 18 bases remaining between them. The germline gives CDR1 SGHRS, CDR2 YFSETQ. This CDR3 has 15 residues. This chain's CDR3 is CASHNSDLMSYEQYF. CDR3 nucleotides: TGCGCCAGCCACAATTCGGACTTGATGTCCTACGAGCAGTACTTC.

This clonotype was seen only a few times. The chain carries TRBV12-3 or TRBV12-4 and TRBJ1-1; D is ambiguous. There are 14 residues in the CDR3. Trimming cost V 9 bases and J 1 base, with 15 bases left between them. CDR3 protein: CASSPPRGNTEAFF. In DNA form, the CDR3 reads TGTGCCAGTAGCCCCCCGCGGGGGAACACTGAAGCTTTCTTT.